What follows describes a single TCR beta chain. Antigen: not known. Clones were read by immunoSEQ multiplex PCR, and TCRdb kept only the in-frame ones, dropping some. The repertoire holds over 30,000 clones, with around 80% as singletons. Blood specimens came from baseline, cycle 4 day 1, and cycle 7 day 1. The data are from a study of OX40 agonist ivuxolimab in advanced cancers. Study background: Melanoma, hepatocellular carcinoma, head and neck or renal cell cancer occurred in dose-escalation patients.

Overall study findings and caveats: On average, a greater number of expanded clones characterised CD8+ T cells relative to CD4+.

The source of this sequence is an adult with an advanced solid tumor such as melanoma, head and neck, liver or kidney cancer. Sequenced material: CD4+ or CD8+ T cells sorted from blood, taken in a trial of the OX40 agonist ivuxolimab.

DNA of the CDR3: TGTGCCATCAAAGGGCTGGGGGCTTTCGATGAGCAGTTCTTC. This codes for CAIKGLGAFDEQFF. The V and J genes are TRBV10-3 and TRBJ2-1, with D maybe TRBD1 (6 bases). Trimming left V 7 bases short and J 8 bases short, with 18 bases between. Germline V lookup: CDR1 ENHRY, CDR2 SYGVKD. The CDR3 contains 14 residues.